This is a list of T cell receptor beta chains from one sample in a study of blood T cells in healthy people across ages. TCRdb called the 5' RACE reads again in MiXCR, with one record for every CDR3 protein. This table holds some 920,000 distinct CDR3 sequences, 51% found once. Sample: blood. The receptors originated from a woman aged 60 to 75 in good health. CDR3s include the opening cysteine and the closing phenylalanine or tryptophan. D genes are given only for firm matches. Size values are once, few and many counts, or a class for expanded clones, and some rows have none.

abundance	v_gene	j_gene	d_gene	CDR3nt	CDR3aa
many	TRBV7-2	TRBJ1-1	-	TGTGCCAGCAGCTTAGCGCGGGGGGGGGCGCTTTTCTTT	CASSLARGGALFF
few	TRBV7-2	TRBJ2-6	-	TGTGCCAGCACCCGTTATTGGAATGGGGATACCGGGGCCAACGTCCTGACTTTC	CASTRYWNGDTGANVLTF
few	TRBV2	TRBJ2-7	-	TGTGCCAGCATGGAAGGGGTACCCTCCTACGAGCAGTACTTC	CASMEGVPSYEQYF
-	TRBV11-2	TRBJ2-1	-	TGTGCCAGCAGCTTATCATGGGGGGCCCTCTATGAGCAGTTCTTC	CASSLSWGALYEQFF
-	TRBV6-5	TRBJ2-4	TRBD2	TGTGCCAGCAGTTACGCTCCCTCGGGGGGAGCCAAAAACATTCAGTACTTC	CASSYAPSGGAKNIQYF
-	TRBV3-1	TRBJ2-3	-	TGTGCCAGCAGCCAAGGAAGCCTCTCCGCAGATACGCAGTATTTT	CASSQGSLSADTQYF
-	TRBV4-2	TRBJ2-2	-	TGTGCCAGCAGCCAATCCCTCGGACAGAAACTCACCGGGGAGCTGTTTTTT	CASSQSLGQKLTGELFF
-	TRBV6-5	TRBJ2-1	TRBD2	TGTGCCAGCAGTTACTCCAGACTAGCGGCGAATGAGCAGTTCTTC	CASSYSRLAANEQFF
few	TRBV7-9	TRBJ2-7	-	TGTGCCAGCAGCTTAGTCGGGCCAGGGTTCGGGAGAGTCTACGAGCAGTACTTC	CASSLVGPGFGRVYEQYF
-	TRBV12-3/TRBV12-4	TRBJ2-7	TRBD1	TGTGCCAGCAGTCTAACAGGGGTTAAGTCCTACGAGCAGTACTTC	CASSLTGVKSYEQYF
-	TRBV3-1	TRBJ2-1	-	TGTGCCAGCAGCCAAGATCGGCGGAATGAGCAGTTCTTC	CASSQDRRNEQFF
-	TRBV29-1	TRBJ2-5	-	TGCAGCGTAAACAGGGTGGGAGAGACCCAGTACTTC	CSVNRVGETQYF
few	TRBV29-1	TRBJ2-7	TRBD1	TGCAGCGTGGGACAGGGGAGTATCTACGAGCAGTACTTC	CSVGQGSIYEQYF
few	TRBV10-3	TRBJ2-1	-	TGTGCCATCAGTGATGGTTGGAATGAGCAGTTCTTC	CAISDGWNEQFF
few	TRBV20-1	TRBJ1-2	-	-	CSASSSGYGYTF
-	TRBV18	TRBJ2-5	TRBD1	TGTGCCAGCTCACCCCTCAGGGGGCCGGAAGAGACCCAGTACTTC	CASSPLRGPEETQYF
-	TRBV5-1	TRBJ2-5	-	TGCGCCAGCAGCTGGCAAGGCTGTCAAGAGACCCAGTACTTC	CASSWQGCQETQYF
-	TRBV2	TRBJ2-6	-	TGTGCCAGCAGTGATGATATCGGCGGGGCCAACGTCCTGACTTTC	CASSDDIGGANVLTF
-	TRBV5-5	TRBJ2-3	TRBD2	TGTGCCAGCAGCTTGAGTGGTCCTAGCGGAGATACGCAGTATTTT	CASSLSGPSGDTQYF
-	TRBV6-2/TRBV6-3	TRBJ2-2	-	TGTGCCAGCAGAGACAGGAAGAACACCGGGGAGCTGTTTTTT	CASRDRKNTGELFF
-	TRBV29-1	TRBJ2-5	-	TGCAGCGTGACCCTTACAGGTTGGGAGACCCAGTACTTC	CSVTLTGWETQYF